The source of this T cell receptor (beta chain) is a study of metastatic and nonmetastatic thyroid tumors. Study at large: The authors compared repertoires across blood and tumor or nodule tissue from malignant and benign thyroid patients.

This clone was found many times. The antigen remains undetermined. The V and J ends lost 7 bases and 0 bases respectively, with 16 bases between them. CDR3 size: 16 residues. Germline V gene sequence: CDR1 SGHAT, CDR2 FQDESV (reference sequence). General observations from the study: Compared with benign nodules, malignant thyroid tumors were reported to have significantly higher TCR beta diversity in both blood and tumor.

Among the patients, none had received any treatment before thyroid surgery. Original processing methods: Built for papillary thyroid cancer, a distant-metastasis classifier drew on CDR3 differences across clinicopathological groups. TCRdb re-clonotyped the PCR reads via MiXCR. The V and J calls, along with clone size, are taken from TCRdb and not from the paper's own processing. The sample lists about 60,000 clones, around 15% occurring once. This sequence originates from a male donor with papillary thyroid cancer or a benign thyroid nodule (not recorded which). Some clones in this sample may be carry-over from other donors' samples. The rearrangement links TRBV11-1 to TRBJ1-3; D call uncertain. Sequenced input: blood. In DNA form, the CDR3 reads TGTGCCAGCATCCGTAGTTCGGCGAGCTCTGGAAACACCATATATTTT. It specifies CASIRSSASSGNTIYF.